The subject of this entry is one T cell receptor beta chain. Its matching antigen is unknown. The repertoire was sequenced with immunoSEQ multiplex PCR; TCRdb's copy has only in-frame clones and lacks some. The sample lists some 99,000 clones, 87% seen once, with 5% to 5.5% in the top ten. Trimming took 0 bases from V and 1 from J, leaving 4 bases between them. The V gene's germline CDR1 is MGHRA and CDR2 YSYEKL. The CDR3 length is 14 residues. The entry originates in a study of T cell responses to AZD1222 COVID-19 vaccine. Study-wide results and limits: Donors were mostly white British, more females; clonal diversity possibly underestimated. Researchers took repertoire samples only after the peak T cell response had come.

This receptor was obtained from an adult in good health. The rearrangement joins TRBV4-1 to TRBJ2-1; D is unresolved. The sequencing here drew on peripheral blood, taken on day 0 of AZD1222 vaccination. The DNA of the CDR3 is TGCGCCAGCAGCCAAGATCATTCCTACAATGAGCAGTTCTTC. It translates to CASSQDHSYNEQFF.